This paragraph reports one T cell receptor beta chain. In the original workflow: The authors estimated nucleated cell counts from reference gene primer amplification. The repertoire was sequenced with immunoSEQ multiplex PCR; TCRdb's copy has only in-frame clones and lacks some. V and J calls and clone size follow that table, whereas D and trimming were derived from the DNA. The repertoire holds under 350,000 clones, around nine tenths seen once, with around 2.5% in the top ten. The sample is drawn from a study of blood T cell repertoires in COVID-19. V lost 2 bases, J lost 4 bases, and 9 bases stayed unmatched. Germline V gene data show CDR1 as MGHRA and CDR2 as YSYEKL. CDR3 size: 18 residues.

The chain carries TRBV4-1 and TRBJ1-6; TRBD1 aligns across 9 bases. This TCR was sampled from a man in his 60s who had recovered from COVID-19. The sequenced material came from PBMCs or T cells enriched from blood (not recorded which). CDR3 region: CASSQPGQGIVYNSPLHF. DNA of the CDR3: TGCGCCAGCAGCCAACCGGGACAGGGAATTGTTTATAATTCACCCCTCCACTTT.